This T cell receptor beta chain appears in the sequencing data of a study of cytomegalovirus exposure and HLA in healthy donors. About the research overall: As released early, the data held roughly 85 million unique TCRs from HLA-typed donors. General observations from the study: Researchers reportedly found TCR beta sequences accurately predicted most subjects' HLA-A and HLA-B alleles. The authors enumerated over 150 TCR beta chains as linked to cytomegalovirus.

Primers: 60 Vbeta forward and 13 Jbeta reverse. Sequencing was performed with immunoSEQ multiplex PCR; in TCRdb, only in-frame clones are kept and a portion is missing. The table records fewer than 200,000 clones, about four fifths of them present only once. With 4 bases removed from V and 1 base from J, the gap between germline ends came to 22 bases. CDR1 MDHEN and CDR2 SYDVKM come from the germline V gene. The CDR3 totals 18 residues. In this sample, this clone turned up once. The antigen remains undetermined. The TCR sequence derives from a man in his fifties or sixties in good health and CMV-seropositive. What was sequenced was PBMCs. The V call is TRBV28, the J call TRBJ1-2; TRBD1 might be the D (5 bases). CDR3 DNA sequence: TGTGCCAGCAGTTCAAGTCAGGGTCTACCATCTTATAACTATGGCTACACCTTC. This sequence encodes CASSSSQGLPSYNYGYTF.